A single sample gave rise to the 4 T cell receptor beta chains below, sequenced in a study of cytomegalovirus exposure and HLA in healthy donors. The protocol was immunoSEQ multiplex PCR, while the TCRdb copy is restricted to in-frame clones and leaves out a portion. The repertoire holds around 250,000 clones, with 80% to 95% as singletons. Sequences were obtained from PBMCs. These receptor sequences come from a woman in her thirties in good health and CMV-seronegative.

The CDR3 reads CASSLGTGGTGNQPQHF. The CDR3 nucleotides read TGTGCCAGCAGTTTGGGGACTGGGGGGACGGGGAATCAGCCCCAGCATTTT. The chain uses TRBV28 and TRBJ1-5, with D maybe TRBD1 (5 bases). Germline V gene data show CDR1 as MDHEN and CDR2 as SYDVKM. Trimming left V 3 bases short and J 4 bases short, with 19 bases between. The CDR3 has 17 residues.

The chain combines TRBV11-3 with TRBJ2-7; 11 bases are a match to TRBD1. Germline CDR1 and CDR2: SGHNT and YENEEA. CDR3 length: 16 residues. Unmatched junction bases numbered 11, after V lost 4 bases and J lost 6 bases. For the CDR3, the DNA is TGTGCCAGCAGCTCGAATGCCGGGACAGGGGGGGGCGAGCAGTACTTC. It specifies CASSSNAGTGGGEQYF.

The J gene is TRBJ1-5, the V gene TRBV28; D not certain. CDR1 is MDHEN and CDR2 is SYDVKM in the germline V gene. V was pared by 3 bases and J by 7 bases, with 7 bases between. The CDR3 runs to 12 residues. The CDR3 protein is CASSFLGQPQHF. In nucleotides, the CDR3 is TGTGCCAGCAGTTTCCTGGGGCAGCCCCAGCATTTT. Variable domain in full (rest from reference TRBV28 and TRBJ1-5): DVKVTQSSRYLVKRTGEKVFLECVQDMDHENMFWYRQDPGLGLRLIYFSYDVKMKEKGDIPEGYSVSREKKERFSLILESASTNQTSMYLCASSFLGQPQHFGDGTRLSIL.

This CDR3 reads CASSQVIAGGKTYEQYF. The CDR3 DNA reads as TGTGCCAGCAGCCAAGTGATAGCGGGAGGAAAAACCTACGAGCAGTACTTC. The chain combines TRBV4-2 with TRBJ2-7; 10 bases map to TRBD2. Germline assignment: CDR1 LGHNA and CDR2 YNFKEQ. The V segment lost 1 base and the J segment 2 bases; nucleotides outside the gene matches: 8. The CDR3 sequence is 17 residues long.